The T cell receptor (beta chain) under discussion was sequenced for a study of blood T cell repertoires in COVID-19 (dated by TCRdb to about 2020). For the study in its entirety: The collaborator samples originated in the United States, Italy and Spain and spanned the acute and convalescent phases of COVID-19. A de-identified subject ID, COVID-19 status, age in years and sex were almost always included in the sample metadata. Samples came from the ongoing ImmuneRACE study (first 160 participants) plus 1,254 subjects from 6 global collaborators. The repertoires were released in a freely available public database intended as a resource for research on the immune response to SARS-CoV-2. Deeply sampled blood TCRbeta repertoires from subjects exposed to, actively infected with, or recovered from COVID-19 were included in the dataset. The prospective study material was composed of cDNA or gDNA derived from T cells, B-cell-depleted T cells, or PBMCs. Where HLA class I and class II types were available, the types were taken from metadata supplied by the sample provider, not from assay-based typing. What the work shows at the level of the full study, not this receptor alone: How much clinical and demographic metadata was included differed by source and by participant, and the metadata was provided uncurated.

The CDR3 numbers 14 residues from cysteine through phenylalanine. Here the CDR3 DNA is all that survives: 42 bases in frame from base 1. V loses 1 base of germline sequence and J loses 1 base, and the interval between the two ends is 6 bases. From a lookup of the germline V gene (reference sequence), CDR1 and CDR2 are PRHDT and FYEKMQ. The immunoSEQ Assay, a bias-controlled multiplex PCR, was used to amplify TCRbeta CDR3 regions from genomic DNA. As for the original processing: The number of nucleated cells in each sample was estimated from the amplification of reference gene primers within the assay. Sequence reads were collapsed and filtered to measure the absolute abundance of every unique TCRbeta CDR3 rearrangement. For each sample, productive Simpson clonality was calculated as the square root of Simpson's diversity index over productive rearrangements. TCRdb carries this immuneACCESS record with in-frame sequences only. Its versions omit some clonotypes, under half of them owing to an unresolved V gene in the studies checked, with the rest unexplained. For V, J and clone size, that table is used; D and trimming come from the DNA. The sample table lists approximately 210,000 clones, approximately 73% of them with a count of one. Roughly 17% of the sample comes from the top ten.

In the case of this clone: Its antigen target is currently unknown. One base away there is no much larger clone; base qualities are not given.

Participants in the prospective study were enrolled through a virtual design, were aged roughly 18 to 100 years, and lived in 24 United States geographic areas. In the prospective study, cohorts were assigned on the basis of participant-reported clinical history obtained from a screening survey and a study questionnaire. Each participant in the prospective study had whole blood, serum and a nasopharyngeal or oropharyngeal swab collected by mobile phlebotomists. Prospective study participants could optionally give additional blood draws and questionnaires over an approximately 2-month period. Before DNA extraction, prospective study blood samples were shipped either frozen or at room temperature.

This TCR derives from a woman between 45 and 60 years old with acute COVID-19. The sample comprised PBMCs or T cells enriched from blood (not recorded which). The chain links TRBV13 with TRBJ2-3; TRBD2 is perhaps the D gene, given 5 matching bases. The CDR3 sequence is CASSLVRGTDTQYF. The sequenced DNA is TGTGCCAGCAGCTTAGTGCGGGGCACAGATACGCAGTATTTT.